The rows below give T cell receptor beta chains drawn from one sample of a study of blood T cell repertoires in COVID-19. Profiled with immunoSEQ multiplex PCR; TCRdb holds only in-frame clones, not every one. The data contain a few hundred thousand clones, over 75% of them singletons. Sequencing used peripheral blood. The receptors derive from a human donor in a cohort sampled during active COVID-19. CDR3s include the opening cysteine and the closing phenylalanine or tryptophan. The D gene is left open where the match is weak. Rows may omit the clone size; those that give it use once, few, many or a size class.

DNA,CDR3,size,D,V,J
TGTGCCAGCAGGGGAGCTATTGAAGCTTTCTTT,CASRGAIEAFF,.,.,TRBV2,TRBJ1-1
TGTGCCACCAAGAAGGGGGCAAACTATGGCTACACCTTC,CATKKGANYGYTF,.,TRBD1,TRBV15,TRBJ1-2
TGTGCCAGCAGCTCCTCCTATAGCGGGAGTGTCTCCTACAATGAGCAGTTCTTC,CASSSSYSGSVSYNEQFF,once,TRBD2,TRBV7-2,TRBJ2-1
TGTGCCGCTCAGAAATTCCGGGACTCCAACAAGAACAATGAGCAGTTCTTC,CAAQKFRDSNKNNEQFF,.,.,TRBV2,TRBJ2-1
TGCGCCGGCAGCCGGTCCGAGGACTCGTACAATGAGCAGTTCTTC,CAGSRSEDSYNEQFF,.,.,TRBV4-1,TRBJ2-1
TGTGCCAGCAGCTTCGACAGGGGACGAGGGTCACCCCTCCACTTT,CASSFDRGRGSPLHF,.,TRBD1,TRBV11-2,TRBJ1-6
TGTGCCAGCAGCCAACCCCCCGGACTTAACTATGGCTACACCTTC,CASSQPPGLNYGYTF,.,.,TRBV3-1/TRBV3-2,TRBJ1-2
TGTGCCAGCAGCTTGGCCGGTGGACAGGCCTACGAGCAGTACTTC,CASSLAGGQAYEQYF,.,TRBD1,TRBV5-5,TRBJ2-7
TGCGCCAGCAGCTTGGACAGGGGCACAGATACGCAGTATTTT,CASSLDRGTDTQYF,.,.,TRBV5-1,TRBJ2-3
TGTGCCACCTACTCGAATCGAGGGAGTACAGATACGCAGTATTTT,CATYSNRGSTDTQYF,.,.,TRBV5-4,TRBJ2-3
TGTGCCAGCAGCTACAAAGGGGAACCCTATAATTCACCCCTCCACTTT,CASSYKGEPYNSPLHF,.,.,TRBV13,TRBJ1-6
TGTGCCAGCAGTGGGGGGCCGGGAGGGCCGTATGAGCAGTTCTTC,CASSGGPGGPYEQFF,.,TRBD2,TRBV2,TRBJ2-1
TGTGCCAGCTCACCCTCGGCGGGGGACACTGAAGCTTTCTTT,CASSPSAGDTEAFF,few,.,TRBV18,TRBJ1-1
TGTGCCAGCAGTTACTCGAGGGACGGGGGGGCAACAGATACGCAGTATTTT,CASSYSRDGGATDTQYF,.,TRBD2,TRBV6-2/TRBV6-3,TRBJ2-3
TGCAGCGTTGCTTCGACAGGAGACTATGGCTACACCTTC,CSVASTGDYGYTF,.,.,TRBV29-1,TRBJ1-2
TGTGCCAGCAGCGTAGAGACTAGAGCTAATGAAAAACTGTTTTTT,CASSVETRANEKLFF,.,.,TRBV9,TRBJ1-4
TGTGCCAGCAGCCGCTTGACAGGGGGAGCAGATACGCAGTATTTT,CASSRLTGGADTQYF,.,TRBD1,TRBV14,TRBJ2-3
TGCGCCAGCAGCCGAATTGGGGGGACTACGACAATACAAACCTACAATGAGCAGTTCTTC,CASSRIGGTTTIQTYNEQFF,once,TRBD2,TRBV5-1,TRBJ2-1
TGTGCCAGCAGTTTCCGCCCTCCTTGGACAGGTTATTCGGGTGGCTACACCTTC,CASSFRPPWTGYSGGYTF,.,TRBD1,TRBV27,TRBJ1-2
TGTGCCAGCAGCCCCCCCGGACAAAACACTGAAGCTTTCTTT,CASSPPGQNTEAFF,.,.,TRBV7-2,TRBJ1-1
TGCGCCAGCAGCAGGGGGACAGGCGCAACGAACACCGGGGAGCTGTTTTTT,CASSRGTGATNTGELFF,.,TRBD1,TRBV5-1,TRBJ2-2
TGTGCCAGCAGCTTCCGGGGACAGGCGGATGGAAACACCATATATTTT,CASSFRGQADGNTIYF,.,TRBD1,TRBV7-2,TRBJ1-3
TGTGCTAGCATCCCTAGGGCCAGCGGGATGTACAATGAGCAGTTCTTC,CASIPRASGMYNEQFF,.,TRBD2,TRBV7-7,TRBJ2-1
TGTGCCACCAGTGATTCAGGACTAGCGGGGGGGAAGGGAGAGACCCAGTACTTC,CATSDSGLAGGKGETQYF,few,TRBD2,TRBV24-1,TRBJ2-5
TGTGCCAGCAGCTTCCTAGCGGGGTTCCAGGAGCAGTACTTC,CASSFLAGFQEQYF,.,TRBD2,TRBV7-9,TRBJ2-7
TGCGCCAGCAGCCAAGACCGTACAGGGGACCACATTCAGTACTTC,CASSQDRTGDHIQYF,.,TRBD1,TRBV4-3,TRBJ2-4
TGCAGTGCTAGTATTGGGCAGGGGGAGACCCAGTACTTC,CSASIGQGETQYF,.,.,TRBV20-1,TRBJ2-5
TGTGCCAGCAGTGAAGGAAGCGGGGGGGGCTATGAGCAGTTCTTC,CASSEGSGGGYEQFF,.,TRBD2,TRBV6-1,TRBJ2-1
TGCAGCGTTGACAGTTCCACTAACTATGGCTACACCTTC,CSVDSSTNYGYTF,once,.,TRBV29-1,TRBJ1-2
TGTGCCAGCAGCAACAGGGGGCATGACACCATATATTTT,CASSNRGHDTIYF,.,TRBD1,TRBV28,TRBJ1-3
TGTGCCAGCAGCCGTCGGGACTCCTCCTACGAGCAGTACTTC,CASSRRDSSYEQYF,.,.,TRBV6-5,TRBJ2-7
TGTGCCAGCAGTTACTATAGGGGGGCCAAAAACATTCAGTACTTC,CASSYYRGAKNIQYF,.,.,TRBV6-2/TRBV6-3,TRBJ2-4
TGTGCCAGCAAACCGGGACAGAACACTGAAGCTTTCTTT,CASKPGQNTEAFF,few,.,TRBV28,TRBJ1-1
TGTGCCAGTGAGCGTGTTCCGGGAAGGGAGCAGTACTTC,CASERVPGREQYF,.,.,TRBV19,TRBJ2-7
TGTGCCAGCAGGAATAGCTCCTACGAGCAGTACTTC,CASRNSSYEQYF,.,.,TRBV7-6,TRBJ2-7
TGTGCCAGCAAGGGGGCCGACTCCTACAATGAGCAGTTCTTC,CASKGADSYNEQFF,few,TRBD1,TRBV28,TRBJ2-1
TGTGCCAGCCGGGACAGGGGCTACAATGAGCAGTTCTTC,CASRDRGYNEQFF,.,TRBD1,TRBV15,TRBJ2-1
TGCGCCAGCAGTGTCGATTTAATTAGCCCCCAGCATTTT,CASSVDLISPQHF,.,.,TRBV10-2,TRBJ1-5
TGTGCCAGCAGCCAAGAATTTCGACAGCGTGGCTACACCTTC,CASSQEFRQRGYTF,few,.,TRBV3-1/TRBV3-2,TRBJ1-2
TGTGCCAGCAGCGTGAGGACAACCAGGGGGGAGCTGTTTTTT,CASSVRTTRGELFF,few,.,TRBV9,TRBJ2-2
TGTGCCAGCAGTAAAAGACAGAAGCAGTACTTC,CASSKRQKQYF,.,.,TRBV6-5,TRBJ2-7
TGCAGCGTTGAACAGGAGGATGGCTACACCTTC,CSVEQEDGYTF,.,.,TRBV29-1,TRBJ1-2
TGTGCCAGCAGAGTTAGCGGGGGGCGTGAGACCCAGTACTTC,CASRVSGGRETQYF,.,TRBD2,TRBV3-1/TRBV3-2,TRBJ2-5
TGTGCCAGCAGTGTCTGGCGGGGGAGAAGCAATCAGCCCCAGCATTTT,CASSVWRGRSNQPQHF,.,.,TRBV6-1,TRBJ1-5
TGTGCCAGTAGTCCGCGAGACAGGAATGGCTACACCTTC,CASSPRDRNGYTF,.,.,TRBV19,TRBJ1-2
TGCGCCAGCAGCCACGGACAGGGGCAATTGGGGACCCAGTACTTC,CASSHGQGQLGTQYF,.,TRBD1,TRBV5-1,TRBJ2-5
TGTGCCAGCAGTGAGTCCACTAGCGGCTTCCAAGAGACCCAGTACTTC,CASSESTSGFQETQYF,.,TRBD2,TRBV25-1,TRBJ2-5
TGTGCCAGTAGTATAAGAATTAGCGGTAGCTCCTACAATGAGCAGTTCTTC,CASSIRISGSSYNEQFF,.,.,TRBV19,TRBJ2-1
TGTGCCAGCAGCGTAGATCTCAGGGGCACGTACAATGAGCAGTTCTTC,CASSVDLRGTYNEQFF,few,.,TRBV9,TRBJ2-1
TGTGCCAGCAGTGAATTAAACTGGAGGGACATTCAGTACTTC,CASSELNWRDIQYF,once,.,TRBV2,TRBJ2-4
TGCAGTGCAAGTGGAACTAGCGGGAACCCAGATACGCAGTATTTT,CSASGTSGNPDTQYF,few,TRBD2,TRBV20-1,TRBJ2-3
TGTGCCAGTAGTATATCGGGGTATAATTCACCCCTCCACTTT,CASSISGYNSPLHF,.,.,TRBV19,TRBJ1-6
TGCGCCAGCAGCCAAGAACCAGCGGGGGGGCTGGATACGCAGTATTTT,CASSQEPAGGLDTQYF,.,TRBD2,TRBV4-3,TRBJ2-3
TGTGCCAGTAGTCCCCGGGCTAGCGGGAGTCCGAGGGAGCTGTTTTTT,CASSPRASGSPRELFF,.,TRBD2,TRBV19,TRBJ2-2
TGTGCCAGCTCACCAAATGGACAGATGACAGATACGCAGTATTTT,CASSPNGQMTDTQYF,.,.,TRBV18,TRBJ2-3